These T cell receptor beta chains were read from a single sample in a study of blood T cell repertoires in COVID-19. Using immunoSEQ multiplex PCR, the repertoire was profiled, and TCRdb retains in-frame clones only, with some absent. Counted here are 200,000 to 300,000 clones, around 87% occurring once; the ten biggest clones make up more than 6%. The specimen was peripheral blood. All receptors come from a man in his 60s who had recovered from COVID-19. The CDR3 runs from the conserved cysteine through the conserved F or W. The D gene is left open where the match is weak. The size field is filled for only some rows; it gives once, few, many or a size class.

D gene,clone size,J gene,V gene,CDR3 protein,CDR3 DNA
TRBD1,-,TRBJ1-5,TRBV19,CASSLGQASNQPQHF,TGTGCCAGTAGCCTGGGACAGGCGAGCAATCAGCCCCAGCATTTT
TRBD2,-,TRBJ2-7,TRBV28,CASSLGLAGHEQYF,TGTGCCAGCAGTTTAGGACTAGCGGGGCACGAGCAGTACTTC
TRBD2,-,TRBJ2-5,TRBV29-1,CSVEGAGGGIETQYF,TGCAGCGTTGAAGGGGCCGGGGGGGGTATAGAGACCCAGTACTTC
-,-,TRBJ1-4,TRBV30,CAWREAFEKLFF,TGTGCCTGGAGAGAGGCCTTTGAAAAACTGTTTTTT
-,-,TRBJ2-3,TRBV9,CASSVGWERRTDTQYF,TGTGCCAGCAGCGTAGGTTGGGAGCGGAGGACAGATACGCAGTATTTT
-,-,TRBJ2-5,TRBV27,CASSLLGQGKTQETQYF,TGTGCCAGCAGTTTATTGGGGCAGGGAAAAACCCAAGAGACCCAGTACTTC
-,-,TRBJ1-2,TRBV7-2,CASSLVGFRQAYGYTF,TGTGCCAGCAGCTTAGTAGGCTTTCGGCAGGCCTATGGCTACACCTTC
TRBD1,-,TRBJ1-2,TRBV2,CASSPGQKTYGYTF,TGTGCCAGCAGCCCGGGACAGAAGACGTATGGCTACACCTTC
TRBD1,-,TRBJ2-2,TRBV7-8,CASSFRDRGSGELFF,TGTGCCAGCAGCTTCCGGGACAGGGGTTCCGGGGAGCTGTTTTTT
-,-,TRBJ1-5,TRBV15,CATSRLGARGYGNQPQHF,TGTGCCACCAGCAGGTTGGGAGCACGCGGATATGGCAATCAGCCCCAGCATTTT
-,-,TRBJ2-1,TRBV5-1,CASSLVRYNEQFF,TGCGCCAGCAGCTTGGTGCGGTACAATGAGCAGTTCTTC
TRBD1,-,TRBJ1-6,TRBV6-4,CASSDPPGQSPLHF,TGTGCCAGCAGTGACCCGCCGGGACAGTCACCCCTCCACTTT
TRBD1,-,TRBJ2-3,TRBV25-1,CASSRGTTDTQYF,TGTGCCAGCAGCAGGGGGACCACAGATACGCAGTATTTT
-,-,TRBJ1-4,TRBV9,CASSGTGLGNEKLFF,TGTGCCAGCAGCGGCACGGGGTTGGGTAATGAAAAACTGTTTTTT
-,-,TRBJ2-1,TRBV7-9,CASSLALGEGNEQFF,TGTGCCAGCAGCTTAGCACTCGGCGAGGGCAATGAGCAGTTCTTC
-,once,TRBJ1-3,TRBV5-5,CASSYTGGNSGNTIYF,TGTGCCAGCAGCTATACTGGGGGCAACTCTGGAAACACCATATATTTT
-,-,TRBJ1-1,TRBV7-9,CASSPVWGDNTEAFF,TGTGCCAGCAGCCCCGTTTGGGGGGATAACACTGAAGCTTTCTTT
-,-,TRBJ1-5,TRBV4-1,CASSQDEAGVNQPQHF,TGCGCCAGCAGCCAAGATGAAGCAGGGGTCAATCAGCCCCAGCATTTT
TRBD1,-,TRBJ1-5,TRBV28,CASRLVGQGSQPQHF,TGTGCCAGCAGACTAGTCGGACAGGGTAGTCAGCCCCAGCATTTT
-,-,TRBJ1-2,TRBV14,CASSPGRGGGYTF,TGTGCCAGCAGCCCAGGCCGGGGTGGTGGCTACACCTTC
TRBD2,-,TRBJ2-3,TRBV3-1/TRBV3-2,CASSQRLAGGSPTDTQYF,TGTGCCAGCAGCCAAAGGCTAGCGGGGGGTTCTCCCACAGATACGCAGTATTTT
-,-,TRBJ1-3,TRBV6-5,CASSYRFRDSGNTIYF,TGTGCCAGCAGTTATAGGTTCAGGGACTCTGGAAACACCATATATTTT
-,-,TRBJ2-1,TRBV20-1,CSASPRGGGGNEQFF,TGCAGTGCTAGTCCCCGGGGAGGCGGTGGGAATGAGCAGTTCTTC
-,-,TRBJ1-2,TRBV24-1,CATSDDQGNGYTF,TGTGCCACCAGTGATGACCAGGGGAATGGCTACACCTTC
TRBD2,-,TRBJ2-1,TRBV24-1,CATGGGWYNEQFF,TGTGCCACGGGCGGGGGGTGGTACAATGAGCAGTTCTTC
TRBD1,-,TRBJ1-1,TRBV4-1,CASSQRTGQVNTEAFF,TGCGCCAGCAGCCAGAGGACAGGGCAGGTGAACACTGAAGCTTTCTTT
-,-,TRBJ1-1,TRBV7-2,CASSLVGKTEAFF,TGTGCCAGCAGCTTAGTCGGTAAGACTGAAGCTTTCTTT
-,-,TRBJ2-7,TRBV3-1/TRBV3-2,CASSQAAGGQYF,TGTGCCAGCAGCCAAGCGGCAGGAGGGCAGTACTTC
-,-,TRBJ1-4,TRBV5-1,CASSNQQAPGPLSEKLFF,TGCGCCAGCAGTAACCAACAGGCCCCGGGCCCACTAAGTGAAAAACTGTTTTTT
TRBD2,once,TRBJ2-1,TRBV5-1,CASSLAGGPSNEQFF,TGCGCCAGCAGCTTAGCGGGGGGGCCTTCCAATGAGCAGTTCTTC
-,-,TRBJ2-5,TRBV9,CASSATGLRETQYF,TGTGCCAGCAGCGCCACAGGTTTACGGGAGACCCAGTACTTC
TRBD1,few,TRBJ1-6,TRBV6-5,CATSPTGSSSPLHF,TGTGCCACCTCGCCGACAGGGAGCAGTTCACCCCTCCACTTT
-,-,TRBJ2-7,TRBV18,CASSSTSNAYEQYF,TGTGCCAGCTCATCTACCTCCAACGCCTACGAGCAGTACTTC
-,once,TRBJ2-7,TRBV6-5,CASSHPGVTYEQYF,TGTGCCAGCAGTCATCCGGGAGTAACCTACGAGCAGTACTTC
-,-,TRBJ1-2,TRBV7-9,CATLEDGYTF,TGTGCCACCCTTGAGGATGGCTACACCTTC
-,-,TRBJ1-2,TRBV3-1/TRBV3-2,CASSQARTDLIYGYTF,TGTGCCAGCAGCCAAGCCAGGACGGACTTGATCTATGGCTACACCTTC
TRBD2,-,TRBJ2-1,TRBV4-1,CASSQGILRTSGGNHNEQFF,TGCGCCAGCAGCCAAGGGATACTCCGGACTAGCGGGGGGAACCACAATGAGCAGTTCTTC